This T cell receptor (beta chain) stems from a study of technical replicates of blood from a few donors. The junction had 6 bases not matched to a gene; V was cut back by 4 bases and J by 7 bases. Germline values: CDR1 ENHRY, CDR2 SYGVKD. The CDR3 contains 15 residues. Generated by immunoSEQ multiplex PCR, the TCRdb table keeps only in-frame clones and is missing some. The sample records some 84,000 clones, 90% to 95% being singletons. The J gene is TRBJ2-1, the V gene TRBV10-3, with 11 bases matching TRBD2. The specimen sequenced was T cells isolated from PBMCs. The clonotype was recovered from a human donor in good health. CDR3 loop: CAISATSGVGNEQFF. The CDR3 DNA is TGTGCCATCAGTGCGACTAGCGGGGTTGGTAATGAGCAGTTCTTC.